This T cell receptor (beta chain) emerged from a study of OX40 agonist ivuxolimab in advanced cancers. Study-wide background: Intravenous ivuxolimab at 0.01 to 10 mg/kg was given to patients every 2 weeks. Prior therapy, whether anti-PD-1, anti-PD-L1 or anti-CTLA-4, was allowed, and approximately 37% had some.

The assay was immunoSEQ multiplex PCR, and TCRdb's table has in-frame clones only and misses some. The table has 65,000 to 95,000 clones, about 88% seen once. Sample: CD4+ or CD8+ T cells sorted from blood, taken in a trial of the OX40 agonist ivuxolimab. The sequence derives from an adult with an advanced solid tumor such as melanoma, head and neck, liver or kidney cancer.

This CDR3 reads CASSLLGAQETQYF. The CDR3 nucleotides are TGCGCCAGCAGCTTGTTGGGGGCCCAAGAGACCCAGTACTTC. This chain links TRBV5-1 with TRBJ2-5; D is perhaps TRBD1 (6 bases). The germline gives CDR1 SGHRS, CDR2 YFSETQ. V was pared by 1 base and J by 1 base, with 8 bases between. The CDR3 spans 14 residues. Full variable domain (missing parts from reference TRBV5-1 and TRBJ2-5): KAGVTQTPRYLIKTRGQQVTLSCSPISGHRSVSWYQQTPGQGLQFLFEYFSETQRNKGNFPGRFSGRQFSNSRSEMNVSTLELGDSALYLCASSLLGAQETQYFGPGTRLLVL.